The rows below give T cell receptor beta chains drawn from one sample of a study of sequential checkpoint blockade in melanoma. The data were produced by immunoSEQ multiplex PCR, yet TCRdb's version contains in-frame clones alone and is incomplete. The table includes 35,000 to 40,000 clones, 86% detected once. Specimen: CD8+ T cells sorted from blood (inferred from file names), collected from a patient given nivolumab and ipilimumab in sequence. The origin of the receptors is a human donor with melanoma. Each CDR3 is given with its conserved first and last residue. The D gene is left open where the match is weak.

J	V	D	DNA	CDR3
TRBJ1-1	TRBV6-5	-	TGTGCCAGCAATGGAGGGGTGAACACTGAAGCTTTCTTT	CASNGGVNTEAFF
TRBJ1-1	TRBV7-8	-	TGTGCCAGCAGCTTAGCCAGGGTAACTGAAGCTTTCTTT	CASSLARVTEAFF
TRBJ2-1	TRBV5-1	-	TGCGCCAGCAGCTTGGTTCCCGACAATGAGCAGTTCTTC	CASSLVPDNEQFF
TRBJ1-1	TRBV28	-	TGTGCCAGCACCAATCCAGGAAACATGAACACTGAAGCTTTCTTT	CASTNPGNMNTEAFF
TRBJ1-2	TRBV27	-	TGTGCCAGCAGTTGGGCTGGGAGGGGTAACTATGGCTACACCTTC	CASSWAGRGNYGYTF
TRBJ2-1	TRBV25-1	-	TGTGCCAGCAGTGATGTTGACTCGTTATACAATGAGCAGTTCTTC	CASSDVDSLYNEQFF
TRBJ1-1	TRBV5-6	TRBD1	TGTGCCAGCAGCTCTTGGGGGGACAGGGCAAAAACGGAGGACACTGAAGCTTTCTTT	CASSSWGDRAKTEDTEAFF
TRBJ2-1	TRBV7-2	TRBD2	TGTGCCAGCAGTGGCCGACTAGCGGGATCTCGGAATGAGCAGTTCTTC	CASSGRLAGSRNEQFF
TRBJ2-3	TRBV7-3	-	TGTGCCAGCAGCTTAGTAGCCACATTCCCAGATACGCAGTATTTT	CASSLVATFPDTQYF
TRBJ2-3	TRBV30	-	TGTGCCTGGTTGAACAGGGCGGGCACAGATACGCAGTATTTT	CAWLNRAGTDTQYF